This TCR beta chain was identified in a study of T cell changes during pregnancy in multiple sclerosis. CDR1 and CDR2 (germline): LNHDA, SQIVND (reference sequence). This CDR3 is built from 15 residues. The V end was cut by 3 bases, the J end by 1 base, with 12 bases between. Clones were read by immunoSEQ multiplex PCR, and TCRdb kept only the in-frame ones, dropping some. Of tens of thousands of clones in the sample, over 80% were seen once. This TCR derives from a female donor in good health, enrolled as a control in a pregnancy study. The specimen comprised CD4+ T cells from peripheral blood mononuclear cells, sampled in the second trimester of pregnancy. The chain combines TRBV19 with TRBJ1-1; D is unresolved. CDR3 bases: TGTGCCAGTAGTATTGGGCCCCTCCGGAACACTGAAGCTTTCTTT. It translates to CASSIGPLRNTEAFF.